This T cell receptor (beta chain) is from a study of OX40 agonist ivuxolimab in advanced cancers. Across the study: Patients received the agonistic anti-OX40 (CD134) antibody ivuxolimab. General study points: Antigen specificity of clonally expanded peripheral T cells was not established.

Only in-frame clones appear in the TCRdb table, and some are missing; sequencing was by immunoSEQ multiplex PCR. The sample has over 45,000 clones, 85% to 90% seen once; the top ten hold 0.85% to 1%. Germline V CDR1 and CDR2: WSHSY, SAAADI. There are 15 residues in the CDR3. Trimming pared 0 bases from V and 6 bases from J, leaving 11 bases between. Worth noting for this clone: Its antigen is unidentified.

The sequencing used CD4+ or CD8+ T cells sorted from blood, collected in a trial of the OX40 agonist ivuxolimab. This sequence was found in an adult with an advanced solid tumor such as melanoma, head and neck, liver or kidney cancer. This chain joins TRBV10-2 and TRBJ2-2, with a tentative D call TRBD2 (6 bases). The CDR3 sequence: CASSESRGGAGELFF. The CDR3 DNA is TGCGCCAGCAGTGAGTCGCGGGGTGGGGCCGGGGAGCTGTTTTTT.